This T cell receptor (beta chain) was identified during a study of shared clonotypes between healthy human individuals. Notes on the study in general: Among a few donors, roughly 5% of naive CD4 clonotypes were found in common. Sorted-subset samples were not fully sequenced, rarefaction indicated.

Comment on this clone: Antigen unknown.

The table came from immunoSEQ multiplex PCR; TCRdb's copy has only in-frame clones and leaves some out. The sample includes around 560,000 clones, roughly 95% of them seen just once. Naive CD8 cells lacked CD45RO and underwent positive selection for CCR7, leaving out terminally differentiated effector memory CD45RA+ cells. Among the donors, all were Caucasian adults who lived in Nashville, Tennessee. This CDR3 is built from 13 residues. The ends were cut back, 6 bases at V and 3 bases at J, with 10 bases in the middle. Germline-derived CDR1 and CDR2 are MGHDK and SYGVNS. This TCR derives from a woman aged 25 to 39 in good health. Sample: naive CD8+ T cells sorted from blood. J is TRBJ2-3 and V is TRBV25-1, with D perhaps given as TRBD1 or TRBD2 (5 bases each). The CDR3 region is CASSLGVTDTQYF. CDR3 coding DNA: TGTGCCAGCAGCTTGGGGGTGACAGATACGCAGTATTTT.